This TCR beta chain was observed in a study of identical twins. This CDR3 has 17 amino acids. Trimming stripped 5 bases from V and 10 bases from J, with 26 bases between. CDR1 and CDR2 from the germline V gene are MDHEN and SYDVKM. This clonotype was observed a handful of times. TCRdb processed the 5' RACE reads anew with MiXCR; each CDR3 protein has one entry. The data show hundreds of thousands of distinct CDR3 sequences, about 12% seen once. These data were likewise used in another study, on yellow fever vaccine responses in identical twins. As reported in that work: Vaccine-induced T cell responses in twins were reportedly observed to appear partly convergent, partly personalized.

The genes are TRBV28 and TRBJ1-4; D is possibly TRBD1 (6 bases). The sample consisted of CD8+ T cells sorted from blood. The TCR was taken from a woman between 18 and 30 years old in good health. The CDR3 bases are TGTGCCAGCAGTACCGGGGGGCATGGACCCATTTTTGGAAAACTGTTTTTT. Translated: CASSTGGHGPIFGKLFF.